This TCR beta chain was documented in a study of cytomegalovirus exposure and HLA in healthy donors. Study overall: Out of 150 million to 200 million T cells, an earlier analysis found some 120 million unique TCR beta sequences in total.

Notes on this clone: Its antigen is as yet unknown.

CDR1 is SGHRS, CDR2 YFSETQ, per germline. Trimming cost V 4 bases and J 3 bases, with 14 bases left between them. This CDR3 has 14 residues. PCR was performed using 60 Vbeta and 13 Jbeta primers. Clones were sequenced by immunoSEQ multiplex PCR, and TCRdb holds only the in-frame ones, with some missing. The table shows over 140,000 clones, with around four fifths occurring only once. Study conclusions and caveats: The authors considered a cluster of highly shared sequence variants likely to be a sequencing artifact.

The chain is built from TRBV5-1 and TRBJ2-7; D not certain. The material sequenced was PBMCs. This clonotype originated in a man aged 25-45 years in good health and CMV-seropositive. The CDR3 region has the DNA TGCGCCAGCAGCCTTCCCTCGTTTAGCTACGAGCAGTACTTC. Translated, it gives CASSLPSFSYEQYF.